This T cell receptor beta chain was sequenced in a study of T cell changes during pregnancy in multiple sclerosis. Method: immunoSEQ multiplex PCR; TCRdb's copy keeps in-frame clones and lacks some. The table includes some 29,000 clones, around 91% detected once. This clonotype was sampled from a female donor in good health, enrolled as a control in a pregnancy study. The sample consisted of CD8+ T cells from peripheral blood mononuclear cells, taken in the second trimester of pregnancy.

Here the CDR3 reads CASSLVPGLAGLSSYNEQFF. The CDR3 region has the DNA TGTGCCAGTAGTCTAGTCCCGGGACTAGCGGGGTTAAGCTCCTACAATGAGCAGTTCTTC. J is TRBJ2-1 and V is TRBV19; 13 nucleotides line up with TRBD2. Germline V gives CDR1 LNHDA, CDR2 SQIVND (reference sequence). The CDR3 has 20 residues. After removal of 5 bases from V and 0 bases from J, the junction contained 13 bases not matched to a gene.